This paragraph covers one TCR beta chain sequence. Its antigen target is currently unknown. Base-call qualities are not available, and no considerably larger clone is one nucleotide away. CD8 naive samples were obtained by positive selection for CCR7 among CD45RO-negative cells, yielding a CD45RA+CCR7+ population from which TemRA cells were excluded. The donors were healthy, HIV-negative adults who had no recently reported acute infections or vaccinations. All donors were Caucasian adults living in Nashville, Tennessee, USA. Blood was collected by leukapheresis, and PBMCs were isolated by Ficoll-Histopaque density gradient centrifugation and then cryopreserved in liquid nitrogen vapor phase. Analytical flow cytometry was used to check the purity and quantity of each magnetically sorted T cell population. Genomic DNA was isolated from each sorted fraction and quantified by UV absorbance on a Nanodrop 2000c.

CDR1 and CDR2 (MNHEY, SMNVEV) derive from the germline V gene (reference sequence). The CDR3 contains 17 residues, cysteine and phenylalanine counted. Left in the record is the CDR3 DNA by itself, 51 bases read in frame from the first base. V loses 5 bases at its end and J loses 5 bases; junction bases beyond the gene matches: 10. The sample belongs to a study of shared clonotypes between healthy human individuals (dated by TCRdb to 2018 to 2020). Background for the entire study: A couple of women and a few men aged 18 to 49 years were included in the cohort. Each donor's leukapheresis produced roughly between roughly 0.85 and 10 billion PBMCs. Different laboratories and diverse techniques were used to prepare libraries and sequence TCR repertoires, to increase sequencing depth and limit assay-specific biases. Blood TCR repertoires of roughly five healthy adults were deeply sequenced to estimate repertoire size and the extent of clonotype sharing between individuals. For each donor, CD4 naive and CD4 memory were each run on three plates, CD8 naive on two plates, and CD8 memory on one plate. The paper as a whole reports these results and caveats: Because the study included only a small number of donors, the genetic and exposure-history diversity represented was limited. Naive subsets generally had larger estimated clonotype richness than memory subsets. Based on pairwise subsampling, the degree of clonotype sharing among donors was expected to be affected by sequencing depth. Clonotypes shared by all four sorted-subset donors showed higher generation probabilities than non-shared clonotypes. Incomplete sequencing was indicated by rarefaction of sorted-subset datasets, despite the large sequencing depth. Across four donors, roughly 5.4% of naive CD4, over 3% of naive CD8, about 2% of memory CD4, and about 0.44% of memory CD8 clonotypes were shared. Sampling was restricted to blood, and TCR repertoires in tissues likely differ from the TCR repertoires found in blood.

Using the deep immunoSEQ assay, TCR CDR3 regions were amplified from genomic DNA by multiplex PCR. For each cell subset, the extracted genomic DNA was distributed evenly across all wells of several immunoSEQ 96-well plates, and each plate served as one replicate. For sorted subsets, around 200 ng genomic DNA, equal to about 30,000 T cell genomes, was loaded into each replicate PCR. The purified libraries were quantified using a Qubit 3.0 fluorometer, sized with a Bioanalyzer 2100, and then quantified again using the KAPA Library Quantification kit. Every immunoSEQ 96-well plate was sequenced on a separate single-read 150-cycle Illumina NextSeq 550 flow cell. Under the source paper's analysis protocol: Because the immunoSEQ output held only junctional sequences and lacked quality scores, the filtering could not match the filtering applied to full-length reads. Sequences were annotated with PyIR, a Python wrapper for IgBLAST v1.9, and V/J genes and CDR3 were assigned using IMGT germline references. Any read was removed if the V/J assignment was weak (E-value above 1e-6), the CDR3 was missing, or the read contained stop codons, out-of-frame junctions, or ambiguous translated residues. V3J clonotypes were defined by identical inferred V gene, J gene, and CDR3 amino acid sequence. Percentage overlap between repertoires was computed as shared unique clonotypes divided by the size of the smaller repertoire. RTK rarefaction, the Chao1 estimator, and Recon v2.1 estimates of unobserved clonotypes were used to assess repertoire richness. OLGA was used to compute generation probabilities for all TCRbeta clonotypes that the gDNA method yielded from a few donors. This immuneACCESS table, as held by TCRdb, lists in-frame sequences with V and J called but not all clones. Of the missing ones, under half trace to an unresolved V gene in checked studies; the others have no known cause. V and J calls and clone size are as listed in that table; D and trimming were resolved from the DNA. For this sample the table gives over 2 million clones, of which around 96% were detected only once. The top ten constitute 0.85% to 1.3% of the sample.

The specimen sequenced was naive CD8+ T cells sorted from blood. The cell subset or site label of this sample denotes: CD45RA+CCR7+. The sequence joins TRBV27 to TRBJ2-2; the central 11 bases match TRBD2. This TCR derives from a man between 18 and 29 years old in good health. The DNA sequence is TGTGCCAGCAGTCCTATAACGGTAGCGGGAGGGACCGGGGAGCTGTTTTTT. It is translated as CASSPITVAGGTGELFF.